These 13 T cell receptor beta chains were sequenced from one sample in a study of cytomegalovirus exposure and HLA in healthy donors. PCR involved 60 Vbeta and 13 Jbeta primers. Generated by immunoSEQ multiplex PCR, the TCRdb table keeps only in-frame clones and is missing some. The data hold roughly 180,000 clones, with nearly 80% observed a single time. Sequencing was performed on PBMCs. All receptors derive from a female donor in good health and CMV-seronegative.

This clone has a single count. The gene calls are TRBV7-2 and TRBJ1-1, with D unclear. Trimming stripped 1 base from V and 5 bases from J, with 17 bases between. The CDR3 runs 16 residues. Germline CDR1 and CDR2: SGHTA and FQGNSA. CDR3 nucleotides: TGTGCCAGCAGCTTAGTCTTGGGTAATTCGGGGACTGAAGCTTTCTTT. This gives the protein CASSLVLGNSGTEAFF.

This clone was observed a handful of times. V usage is TRBV5-1 and J usage is TRBJ1-2, with 9 bases that match TRBD1. CDR3 size: 13 residues. After removal of 1 base from V and 6 bases from J, the junction contained 1 base not matched to a gene. From germline, CDR1 is SGHRS and CDR2 YFSETQ. CDR3 amino acids: CASSLRDRDGYTF. Here the CDR3 DNA reads TGCGCCAGCAGCTTGAGGGACAGGGATGGCTACACCTTC.

The chain recombines TRBV10-3 with TRBJ1-2; tentatively, D is TRBD1 (6 bases). V dropped 0 bases and J dropped 4 bases, with 12 bases sitting between them. In germline, CDR1 is ENHRY, CDR2 SYGVKD. This CDR3 has 15 amino acids. Here the CDR3 DNA reads TGTGCCATCAGTGAGTCGCTCACAGGGCTCTATGGCTACACCTTC. It yields the protein CAISESLTGLYGYTF.

Note on this clone: The germline gene is not matched at one end of the junction; a read error may be the cause. The V call is TRBV27, the J call TRBJ2-1; 10 bases line up with TRBD2. CDR3 length: 17 residues. CDR1 is MNHEY, CDR2 SMNVEV, per germline (reference sequence). CDR3 in DNA: TGTGCCAGCAGTTACATAGCGGGGGGCAGCTCCTACAGTGAGCAGTTCTTC. This gives the protein CASSYIAGGSSYSEQFF.

This rearrangement joins TRBV29-1 to TRBJ2-7; 8 bases map to TRBD2. Germline CDR1 is SQVTM and CDR2 is ANQGSEA. V dropped 3 bases and J dropped 0; count of bases not matched to a gene: 7. The CDR3 is made up of 15 amino acids. The CDR3 DNA is TGCAGCGTTGATCACTTCAGCGGGAGCTCCTACGAGCAGTACTTC. Translated: CSVDHFSGSSYEQYF.

This rearrangement joins TRBV27 to TRBJ2-5, with D possibly TRBD2 on 6 matching bases. CDR1 is MNHEY and CDR2 is SMNVEV in the germline V gene (reference sequence). The CDR3 has 14 residues. With 1 base removed from V and 9 bases from J, the gap between germline ends came to 15 bases. The CDR3 coding sequence is TGTGCCAGCAGTTTATTCGTCGGTGGGGAGGCCCAGTACTTC. It specifies CASSLFVGGEAQYF.

The genes are TRBV12-5 and TRBJ2-5, with 9 nucleotides matching TRBD2. CDR3 length: 17 amino acids. Germline-derived CDR1 and CDR2 are LGHNT and FRNRAP. V lost 1 base to trimming and J lost 2 bases; unmatched junction nucleotides: 8. In DNA form, the CDR3 reads TGTGCTAGTGGTTTGGCACCGACTAGCGGTCTTCAAGAGACCCAGTACTTC. Translation gives CASGLAPTSGLQETQYF.

The CDR3 region has the DNA TGTGCCAGCAGCCACAGGGAGAGCAATCAGCCCCAGCATTTT. Amino acids: CASSHRESNQPQHF. V gene TRBV2 combines with J gene TRBJ1-5; a weak D match, TRBD1 (6 bases). Trimming took off 6 bases at V and 1 base at J, with 10 bases between the two ends. Germline CDR1 is SNHLY and CDR2 is FYNNEI. This CDR3 is 14 amino acids long. The entire variable domain, with the rest obtained from reference TRBV2 and TRBJ1-5, is as follows: EPEVTQTPSHQVTQMGQEVILRCVPISNHLYFYWYRQILGQKVEFLVSFYNNEISEKSEIFDDQFSVERPDGSNFTLKIRSTKLEDSAMYFCASSHRESNQPQHFGDGTRLSIL.

This chain connects TRBV4-3 to TRBJ2-2; 8 nucleotides align to TRBD2. Germline assignment: CDR1 LGHNA and CDR2 YSLEER. The CDR3 runs to 16 residues. J was trimmed by 7 bases and V by 7 bases; bases with no gene match: 14. The CDR3 sequence is CASTLGLAGGGGELFF. CDR3 nucleotides: TGCGCCAGCACCCTAGGGCTAGCGGGTGGTGGCGGGGAGCTGTTTTTT.

This clone came up a few times. The J gene is TRBJ1-2, the V gene TRBV6-1; D not resolved. The CDR3 is made up of 13 amino acids. The V gene's germline CDR1 is MNHNS and CDR2 SASEGT. The V end was cut by 4 bases, the J end by 3 bases, with 9 bases between. CDR3 protein: CASSAQDYYGYTF. The DNA for the CDR3 is TGTGCCAGCAGTGCTCAGGACTACTATGGCTACACCTTC.

This clone appeared a single time. This rearrangement joins TRBV15 to TRBJ2-7; D unclear. The CDR3 loop spans 15 amino acids. V was trimmed by 0 bases and J by 0 bases, leaving 9 bases between them. Germline V CDR1 and CDR2: LNHNV, YYDKDF (reference sequence). CDR3 amino acids: CATSRDLGTSYEQYF. The CDR3 DNA follows: TGTGCCACCAGCAGAGATCTAGGAACCTCCTACGAGCAGTACTTC.

The gene calls are TRBV6-4 and TRBJ1-6; 11 bases agree with TRBD1. The CDR3 is 14 residues long. Germline CDR1 MRHNA, CDR2 SNTAGT. J was trimmed by 9 bases and V by 2 bases; bases with no gene match: 0. The CDR3 loop is CASSDGQGASPLHF. The CDR3 region has the DNA TGTGCCAGCAGTGACGGACAGGGGGCTTCACCCCTCCACTTT.

V usage is TRBV29-1 and J usage is TRBJ2-2; 10 bases fit TRBD2. In germline, CDR1 is SQVTM, CDR2 ANQGSEA. The CDR3 is 18 amino acids. The J segment lost 3 bases and the V segment lost 2 bases, leaving 12 bases of the junction unmatched. This CDR3 is CSVETRPLAGDYTGELFF. CDR3 in DNA: TGCAGCGTTGAAACCCGACCCCTAGCGGGAGATTACACCGGGGAGCTGTTTTTT.